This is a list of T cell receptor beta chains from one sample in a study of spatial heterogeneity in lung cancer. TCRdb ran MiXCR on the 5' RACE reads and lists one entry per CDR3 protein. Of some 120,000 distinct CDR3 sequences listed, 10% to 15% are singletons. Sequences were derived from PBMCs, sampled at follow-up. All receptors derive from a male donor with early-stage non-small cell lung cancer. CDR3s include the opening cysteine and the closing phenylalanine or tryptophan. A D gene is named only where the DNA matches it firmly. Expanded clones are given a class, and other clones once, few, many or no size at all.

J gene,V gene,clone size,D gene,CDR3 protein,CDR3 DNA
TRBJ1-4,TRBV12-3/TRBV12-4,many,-,CASSGEGLVKLFF,TGTGCCAGCAGTGGTGAGGGGTTGGTAAAACTGTTTTTT
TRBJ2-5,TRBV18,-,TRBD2,CASSPRSGVETQYF,TGTGCCAGCTCACCAAGAAGCGGGGTAGAGACCCAGTACTTC
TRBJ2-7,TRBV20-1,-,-,CSARDQGHYEQYF,TGCAGTGCTAGAGATCAAGGACACTACGAGCAGTACTTC
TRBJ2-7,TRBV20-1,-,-,CSALNRVSYEQYF,TGCAGTGCTTTGAACAGGGTCTCCTACGAGCAGTACTTC
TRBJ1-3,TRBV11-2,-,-,CASSYDISGNTIYF,TGTGCCAGCAGCTATGACATCTCTGGAAACACCATATATTTT
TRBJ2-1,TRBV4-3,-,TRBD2,CASSQDWASGVKQFF,TGCGCCAGCAGCCAAGATTGGGCTAGCGGGGTGAAACAGTTCTTC
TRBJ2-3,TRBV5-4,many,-,CASSLAGIEADTQYF,TGTGCCAGCAGCCTCGCCGGGATAGAAGCGGATACGCAGTATTTT
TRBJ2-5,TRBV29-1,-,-,CSVDNGGETQYF,TGCAGCGTTGATAACGGTGGGGAGACCCAGTACTTC
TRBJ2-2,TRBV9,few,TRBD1,CASSAKTGRTPGELFF,TGTGCCAGCAGCGCGAAGACAGGGCGAACACCAGGGGAGCTGTTTTTT
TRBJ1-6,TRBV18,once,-,CASSPTESSYNSPLHF,TGTGCCAGCTCACCGACAGAATCCTCCTATAATTCACCCCTCCACTTT
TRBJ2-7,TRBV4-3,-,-,CASSHATGTVGPGGYEQYF,TGCGCCAGCAGCCATGCAACCGGGACAGTGGGTCCGGGAGGTTACGAGCAGTACTTC
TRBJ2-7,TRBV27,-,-,CASSLNGATYF,TGTGCCAGCAGTTTAAATGGGGCCACCTACTTC
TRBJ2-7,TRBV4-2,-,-,CASSQDSEVRAEQYF,TGTGCCAGCAGCCAAGACTCAGAGGTCCGGGCCGAGCAGTACTTC
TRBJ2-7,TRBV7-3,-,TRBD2,CASSPSGGAPYEQYF,TGTGCCAGCAGCCCTAGCGGGGGGGCCCCTTACGAGCAGTACTTC
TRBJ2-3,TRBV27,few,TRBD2,CATQRGGGDTQYF,TGTGCCACCCAGCGGGGTGGTGGAGATACGCAGTATTTT
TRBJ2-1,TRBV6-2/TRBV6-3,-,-,CASTSIGAPVRNEQFF,TGTGCCAGCACCTCGATCGGGGCCCCGGTACGGAATGAGCAGTTCTTC
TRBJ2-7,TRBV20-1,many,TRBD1,CSAADRGTLNEQYF,TGCAGTGCAGCTGACAGGGGAACTTTGAACGAGCAGTACTTC
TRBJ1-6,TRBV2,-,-,CASSDGGSYNSPLHF,TGTGCCAGCAGTGATGGGGGTTCCTATAATTCACCCCTCCACTTT
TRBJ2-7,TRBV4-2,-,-,CASSQDPQGYEQYF,TGTGCCAGCAGCCAAGATCCACAGGGATACGAGCAGTACTTC
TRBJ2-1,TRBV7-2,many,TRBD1,CASSRRTGPWNEQFF,TGTGCCAGCAGCCGTCGGACAGGGCCTTGGAATGAGCAGTTCTTC
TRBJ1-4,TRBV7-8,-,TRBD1,CASSLQGQGNEKLFF,TGTGCCAGCAGCTTACAGGGACAGGGGAATGAAAAACTGTTTTTT
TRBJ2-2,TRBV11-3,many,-,CASSLGIGELFF,TGTGCCAGCAGCTTAGGAATCGGGGAGCTGTTTTTT
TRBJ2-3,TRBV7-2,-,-,CASSLGLGPSTDTQYF,TGTGCCAGCAGCTTAGGGCTGGGGCCTAGCACAGATACGCAGTATTTT
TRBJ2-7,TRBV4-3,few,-,CASSQGRQPTYEQYF,TGCGCCAGCAGCCAAGGCCGGCAGCCTACCTACGAGCAGTACTTC
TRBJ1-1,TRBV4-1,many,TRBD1,CASSPGQENTEAFF,TGCGCCAGCAGCCCGGGACAGGAGAACACTGAAGCTTTCTTT
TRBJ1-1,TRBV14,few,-,CASSQEGPKAFF,TGTGCCAGCAGCCAAGAGGGACCCAAAGCTTTCTTT
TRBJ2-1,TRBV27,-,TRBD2,CASSLPAGGPGEQFF,TGTGCCAGCAGTTTACCAGCGGGGGGGCCAGGAGAGCAGTTCTTC
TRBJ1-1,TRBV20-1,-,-,CSASRTLPEAFF,TGCAGTGCTTCTCGGACCCTCCCCGAAGCTTTCTTT
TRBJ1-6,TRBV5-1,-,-,CASSGDNNSPLHF,TGCGCCAGCAGCGGGGACAATAATTCACCCCTCCACTTT
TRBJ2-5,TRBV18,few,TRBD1,CASSLAQGQETQYF,TGTGCCAGCTCACTCGCACAGGGGCAAGAGACCCAGTACTTC
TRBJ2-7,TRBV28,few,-,CASSLSRTEQYF,TGTGCCAGCAGTTTATCCAGAACCGAGCAGTACTTC
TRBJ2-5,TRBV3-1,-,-,CASRLDTQETQYF,TGTGCCAGCAGGCTAGACACCCAAGAGACCCAGTACTTC
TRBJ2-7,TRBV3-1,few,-,CASSQGPTAGYEQYF,TGTGCCAGCAGCCAAGGCCCGACCGCAGGCTACGAGCAGTACTTC
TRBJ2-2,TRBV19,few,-,CASSLGPNVRELFF,TGTGCCAGTAGTCTCGGGCCCAATGTTCGGGAGCTGTTTTTT
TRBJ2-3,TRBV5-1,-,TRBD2,CASSTGLARGTDTQYF,TGCGCCAGCAGCACTGGACTAGCAAGGGGCACAGATACGCAGTATTTT
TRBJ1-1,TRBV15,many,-,CATSSVMGRKAFF,TGTGCCACCAGCAGCGTGATGGGTAGGAAAGCTTTCTTT
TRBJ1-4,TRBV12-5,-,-,CASGLVLGEKLFF,TGTGCTAGTGGTTTGGTACTTGGAGAAAAACTGTTTTTT
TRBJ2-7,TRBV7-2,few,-,CASSLDRAINYEQYF,TGTGCCAGCAGCTTAGACAGAGCTATTAACTACGAGCAGTACTTC
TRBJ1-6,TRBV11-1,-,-,CASSLTGLNSPLHF,TGTGCCAGCAGCTTAACGGGCCTTAATTCACCCCTCCACTTT
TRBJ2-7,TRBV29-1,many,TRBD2,CSVAGLAGGYEQYF,TGCAGCGTCGCCGGACTAGCGGGGGGATACGAGCAGTACTTC
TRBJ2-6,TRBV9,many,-,CASSSGANVLTF,TGTGCCAGCAGCTCTGGGGCCAACGTCCTGACTTTC
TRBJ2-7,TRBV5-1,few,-,CASSSRTAPTYEQYF,TGCGCCAGCAGCTCTAGGACAGCGCCTACCTACGAGCAGTACTTC
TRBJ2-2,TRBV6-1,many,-,CASREGEGHTGELFF,TGTGCCAGCCGCGAGGGGGAAGGACACACCGGGGAGCTGTTTTTT
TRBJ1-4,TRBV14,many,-,CASSQGSRSEKLFF,TGTGCCAGCAGCCAAGGGTCCAGGAGTGAAAAACTGTTTTTT
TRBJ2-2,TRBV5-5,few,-,CASSLSSRTNTGELFF,TGTGCCAGCAGCTTGAGTAGTCGTACGAACACCGGGGAGCTGTTTTTT
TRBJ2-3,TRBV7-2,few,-,CASSLGGTDTQYF,TGTGCCAGCAGCTTGGGCGGCACAGATACGCAGTATTTT
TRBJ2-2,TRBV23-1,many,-,CASLTGELFF,TGCGCCAGCCTCACCGGGGAGCTGTTTTTT
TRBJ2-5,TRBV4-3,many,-,CASSQDWGSRETQYF,TGCGCCAGCAGCCAAGATTGGGGGAGTCGAGAGACCCAGTACTTC
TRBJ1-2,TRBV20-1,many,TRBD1,CSATGGVYGYTF,TGCAGTGCCACAGGGGGAGTCTATGGCTACACCTTC
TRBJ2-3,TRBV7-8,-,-,CASSPPPRTVRATQYF,TGTGCCAGCAGCCCCCCCCCGCGGACGGTCCGGGCTACGCAGTATTTT
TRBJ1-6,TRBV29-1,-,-,CSAGQTYNSPLHF,TGCAGCGCTGGACAGACCTATAATTCACCCCTCCACTTT
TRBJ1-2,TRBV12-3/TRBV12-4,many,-,CASSVGGSYGYTF,TGTGCCAGCAGTGTTGGTGGATCATATGGCTACACCTTC
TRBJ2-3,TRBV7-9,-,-,CASSLAADTDTQYF,TGTGCCAGCAGCTTAGCGGCCGACACAGATACGCAGTATTTT
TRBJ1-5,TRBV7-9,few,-,CAISSQPQHF,TGTGCCATCTCCTCTCAGCCCCAGCATTTT